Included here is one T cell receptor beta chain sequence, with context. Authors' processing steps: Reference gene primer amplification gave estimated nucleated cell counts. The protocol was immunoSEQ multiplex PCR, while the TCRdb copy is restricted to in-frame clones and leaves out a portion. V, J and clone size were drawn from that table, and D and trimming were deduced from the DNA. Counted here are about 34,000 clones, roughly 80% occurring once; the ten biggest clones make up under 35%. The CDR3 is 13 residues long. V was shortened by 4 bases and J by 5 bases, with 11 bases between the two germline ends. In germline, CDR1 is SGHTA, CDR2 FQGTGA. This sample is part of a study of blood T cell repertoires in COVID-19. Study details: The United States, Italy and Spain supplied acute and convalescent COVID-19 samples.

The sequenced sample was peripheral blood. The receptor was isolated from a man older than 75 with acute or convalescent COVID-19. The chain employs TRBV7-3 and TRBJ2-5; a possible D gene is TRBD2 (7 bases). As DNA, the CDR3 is TGTGCCAGCAGCTACAGGGAGGGGGAGACCCAGTACTTC. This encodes CASSYREGETQYF.